This TCR beta chain was captured by sequencing in a study of T-cell memory formation after mild COVID-19. Findings and caveats of the study: Mainly in CM and EM were contracting CD4+ clones; CD8+ were in EMRA. Certain responding clones were present in pre-infection memory, suggesting participation of cross-reactive memory. The second-wave clones peaking on day 37 were not confirmed as SARS-CoV-2-specific.

This clonotype was detected a few times. Its antigen remains unidentified. TCRdb recomputed calls from the 5' RACE reads with MiXCR, one row per CDR3 protein. Of 450,000 to 700,000 distinct CDR3 sequences listed, 18% were seen once; the top ten hold around 12%. The CDR3 sequence is 17 residues long. Losses at the gene ends were 0 bases for V and 1 base for J; bases not matched to a gene: 6. Germline V gives CDR1 LGHNA, CDR2 YNFKEQ. The chain uses TRBV4-2 and TRBJ2-7; 10 bases match TRBD2. The clonotype was recovered from an adult woman who had mild COVID-19 (a few samples of this study predate the infection). Cell type and time point are not known. Material for sequencing was PBMCs or a T cell subset sorted from them (not recorded which). Here the CDR3 reads CASSQDVGTSVSYEQYF. CDR3 nucleotide sequence: TGTGCCAGCAGCCAAGATGTCGGGACTAGCGTATCCTACGAGCAGTACTTC.